These 5 T cell receptor beta chains were all obtained from the same sample, sequenced in a study of T cell clusters in autoimmune cytopenias. TRB rearrangements were amplified by touch-down multiplex PCR with mixed TRB-A/B primers. TCRdb re-called the multiplex PCR reads and catalogs CDR3 proteins one per entry, DNA excluded. Recorded for this sample: some 300 distinct CDR3 sequences. Each sample's input was approximately 270 ng genomic DNA, roughly 38,000 genome equivalents. The data were also submitted as part of a second study, on T cell repertoires in aging, cancer and after chemotherapy.

Sequenced sample: peripheral blood. These receptors all come from a human donor with an autoimmune cytopenia or autoimmune hepatitis (not recorded which).

V is TRBV6-4 and J is TRBJ2-7. From germline, CDR1 is MRHNA and CDR2 SNTAGT. CDR3 length: 14 amino acids. The CDR3: CASSDPAYSYEQYF.

Frequency places this clonotype as large. The chain carries TRBV19 and TRBJ1-1. The CDR3 consists of 19 residues. CDR1 LNHDA and CDR2 SQIVND come from the germline V gene (reference sequence). The CDR3 reads CASTNPLGGGDHGNTEAFF.

The chain has TRBV20-1 and TRBJ2-1; the TRBD1 assignment by TCRdb is unverifiable without DNA. Germline values: CDR1 DFQATT, CDR2 SNEGSKA (reference sequence). CDR3 size: 15 residues. CDR3 region: CSARVSLPGGNEQFF.

This clonotype ranks as hyperexpanded in terms of frequency. The chain links TRBV12-3 or TRBV12-4 to TRBJ2-2; no DNA is available, so the TRBD1 call from TCRdb remains unchecked. The CDR3 is 16 amino acids. The CDR3 sequence is CASSRQIQANTGELFF.

By frequency, this clonotype is medium-sized (0.01 to 0.1%). The J gene is TRBJ2-2, the V gene TRBV5-1; the TCRdb call, TRBD2, lacks DNA for checking. CDR1 is SGHRS and CDR2 is YFSETQ in the germline V gene. The CDR3 has 18 amino acids. CDR3: CASSGGRTPGLEAGELFF.